This paragraph covers one T cell receptor (beta chain) sequence. What it recognizes is unknown. Constant-segment primers served in 5'RACE that generated TCR alpha and TCR beta cDNA libraries bearing sample barcodes and UMIs. TCRdb called the 5' RACE reads again in MiXCR, with one record for every CDR3 protein. The sample includes 200,000 or so distinct CDR3 sequences, 18% of them seen just once. This sample was included in a study of T-cell memory formation after mild COVID-19. Study-wide points: Whether second-wave clones peaking at day 37 were SARS-CoV-2 specific went unconfirmed. Memory cells collected pre-infection included some clones that later responded, suggesting cross-reactive memory joined. Contracting CD4+ clones sat mainly in CM and EM; CD8+ in EMRA.

The CDR3 spans 18 residues. The germline gives CDR1 MGHDK, CDR2 SYGVNS. The junction had 17 bases not matched to a gene; V was cut back by 4 bases and J by 2 bases. The TCR was taken from an adult woman who had mild COVID-19 (a few samples of this study predate the infection). Cell type and time point are not known. Sequencing was performed on PBMCs or a T cell subset sorted from them (not recorded which). The chain combines TRBV25-1 with TRBJ2-7; the match to TRBD2 covers 7 bases. The CDR3 DNA reads as TGTGCCAGCAGTGGCAAGATGGGGGGGGGTTCAACAACCTACGAGCAGTACTTC. Residues: CASSGKMGGGSTTYEQYF.